Included here is one T cell receptor (beta chain) sequence, with context. TCRdb's table, derived via immunoSEQ multiplex PCR, lists solely in-frame clones and lacks some. Of about 130,000 clones listed, approximately 86% are singletons. The record originates from a study of blood T cell repertoires in COVID-19. Study-wide context: Sources were T cells, B-cell-depleted T cells, or PBMCs; the material itself was cDNA or gDNA.

The V end was cut by 1 base, the J end by 13 bases, with 20 bases between. The CDR3 loop spans 16 amino acids. Germline loops: CDR1 SGHVS, CDR2 FQNEAQ. Sample: peripheral blood. The TCR sequence derives from a woman aged 45-60 years who had recovered from COVID-19. This rearrangement joins TRBV7-8 to TRBJ1-6, with D perhaps TRBD1 (6 bases). CDR3: CASSLGRFRGVGPLHF. CDR3 bases: TGTGCCAGCAGCTTAGGGCGTTTCAGGGGAGTCGGTCCCCTCCACTTT.